This is a list of T cell receptor beta chains from one sample in a study of blood T cell repertoires in COVID-19. TCRdb's copy holds only in-frame clones and misses some; the assay was immunoSEQ multiplex PCR. There are 200,000 to 250,000 clones in the sample; 70% to 90% occur only once, and approximately 2.6% lies in the top ten. The sample was peripheral blood. These receptors all come from a man aged 50 to 60 who had recovered from COVID-19. CDR3s include the opening cysteine and the closing phenylalanine or tryptophan. D genes are given only for firm matches. Not all rows give a size; the values are once, few, many and, for expanded clones, a class.

TRBJ2-7 | TRBD2 | TRBV5-6 | - | TGTGCCAGCAGCGCGGGAGGTTTTTCCTACGAGCAGTACTTC | CASSAGGFSYEQYF
TRBJ2-7 | TRBD1 | TRBV10-3 | - | TGTGCCATCAGTGACATGGGACAGGGGGGTTCCTACGAGCAGTACTTC | CAISDMGQGGSYEQYF
TRBJ2-3 | - | TRBV2 | - | TGTGCCAGCAGTGGCCTAGTGGTCCCAGATACGCAGTATTTT | CASSGLVVPDTQYF
TRBJ1-1 | - | TRBV12-3/TRBV12-4 | - | TGTGCCAGCAGTCCAGGGGTGGGGACTGAAGCTTTCTTT | CASSPGVGTEAFF
TRBJ2-3 | - | TRBV24-1 | - | TGTGCCACCAGTGATTTGGCGGAGGATACGCAGTATTTT | CATSDLAEDTQYF
TRBJ2-7 | - | TRBV18 | once | TGTGCCAGCTCACCACTCAACGAGCAGTACTTC | CASSPLNEQYF
TRBJ2-7 | - | TRBV27 | - | TGTGCCAGCTCGGACTACTACGAGCAGTACTTC | CASSDYYEQYF
TRBJ2-5 | - | TRBV3-1/TRBV3-2 | - | TGTGCCAGCAGCCAATTTCGAGGACGGGAGTGGGGTAAGGTGACCCAGTACTTC | CASSQFRGREWGKVTQYF
TRBJ2-7 | TRBD1 | TRBV6-5 | - | TGTGCCAGCAGATGGGGACAGGGACAACGGCAGTACTTC | CASRWGQGQRQYF
TRBJ2-5 | - | TRBV7-2 | - | TGTGCCAGCAGCTTAGAACTACAAGAGACCCAGTACTTC | CASSLELQETQYF
TRBJ1-1 | - | TRBV10-3 | - | TGTGCCATCAACAAGATGGGGGGAAGAGGGAACACTGAAGCTTTCTTT | CAINKMGGRGNTEAFF
TRBJ1-3 | TRBD1 | TRBV28 | - | TGTGCCAGCACCCCACAGGGGGGATCTGGAAACACCATATATTTT | CASTPQGGSGNTIYF
TRBJ1-2 | - | TRBV6-4 | - | TGTGCCAGCAGTGACGTGGGGCTCGGAAGCTACACCTTC | CASSDVGLGSYTF
TRBJ2-7 | TRBD1 | TRBV28 | - | TGTGCCAGCAGTTCTCCGGGACAGGGACGCTACGAGCAGTACTTC | CASSSPGQGRYEQYF
TRBJ2-7 | TRBD2 | TRBV5-5 | - | TGTGCCAGCAGCTCCCTCCCGGGGCGGGAGAGGTACGAGCAGTACTTC | CASSSLPGRERYEQYF
TRBJ1-6 | - | TRBV18 | - | TGTGCCAGCTCATCCTTGGACAGTTCTAATTCACCCCTCCACTTT | CASSSLDSSNSPLHF
TRBJ1-5 | TRBD1 | TRBV29-1 | - | TGCAGCGTCCAGGGGGGACTTAATCAGCCCCAGCATTTT | CSVQGGLNQPQHF
TRBJ2-4 | TRBD1 | TRBV6-6 | - | TGTGCCAGCAGTTACTCACAGGGGGCGGCCAAAAACATTCAGTACTTC | CASSYSQGAAKNIQYF
TRBJ2-7 | TRBD2 | TRBV27 | - | TGTGCCAGCACTTCCCGGGGACTAGAGCGGGCCTACGAGCAGTACTTC | CASTSRGLERAYEQYF
TRBJ2-2 | - | TRBV7-7 | - | TGTGCCAGCAGCTTACGGGGGGCAGGGGCCGGGGAGCTGTTTTTT | CASSLRGAGAGELFF
TRBJ2-1 | - | TRBV7-7 | - | TGTGCCAGCAGCTCGACGGGTGAGGGTGAGCAGTTCTTC | CASSSTGEGEQFF
TRBJ2-7 | - | TRBV5-5 | - | TGTGCCAGCAGCGAGAGGGCCTCCTACGAGCAGTACTTC | CASSERASYEQYF
TRBJ2-5 | - | TRBV29-1 | - | TGCAGCGTTAAGGACAGAGCGTACCAAGAGACCCAGTACTTC | CSVKDRAYQETQYF
TRBJ2-7 | - | TRBV27 | - | TGTGCCAGCAGTTTAACGGCGGGCGGGCCTAAGCAGTACTTC | CASSLTAGGPKQYF
TRBJ2-7 | TRBD1 | TRBV5-1 | - | TGCGCCAGCAGCTCGACACCGGGACAGAGCTACGAGCAGTACTTC | CASSSTPGQSYEQYF
TRBJ2-5 | TRBD2 | TRBV30 | - | TGTGCCTGGCAACCCGGGACTAAACAGACCCAGTACTTC | CAWQPGTKQTQYF
TRBJ2-3 | TRBD2 | TRBV5-1 | once | TGCGCCAGCAGCTTACCGGGACTAGCAGTCACAGATACGCAGTATTTT | CASSLPGLAVTDTQYF
TRBJ2-3 | TRBD2 | TRBV18 | - | TGTGCCAGCTCACCACAATTACTAGCGGGAGATACGCAGTATTTT | CASSPQLLAGDTQYF
TRBJ2-7 | TRBD1 | TRBV11-2 | - | TGTGCCAGCAGCACTCACAGGGGGCGCGCCTACGAGCAGTACTTC | CASSTHRGRAYEQYF
TRBJ1-4 | TRBD1 | TRBV2 | - | TGTGCCAGCAGTCCCCAGGGGGCCGGGGGTGAAAAACTGTTTTTT | CASSPQGAGGEKLFF
TRBJ1-2 | TRBD1 | TRBV11-3 | once | TGTGCCAGCAGCAAGTTACAGGGGGCGAATTCCTATGGCTACACCTTC | CASSKLQGANSYGYTF
TRBJ2-7 | - | TRBV5-1 | - | TGCGCCAGCAGCTGGCAGACCGGACACCCCCGGGAGCAGTACTTC | CASSWQTGHPREQYF
TRBJ2-5 | TRBD1 | TRBV11-2 | - | TGTGCCAGCAGCAAGGGACAGCTTCAACCGGAGACCCAGTACTTC | CASSKGQLQPETQYF
TRBJ2-7 | TRBD2 | TRBV27 | - | TGTGCCAGCAGTTTAGGATCGGGAGGGACCTACGAGCAGTACTTC | CASSLGSGGTYEQYF
TRBJ1-2 | - | TRBV5-8 | few | TGTGCCAGCACTTTGCGGTCGGGATATGGCTACACCTTC | CASTLRSGYGYTF
TRBJ1-4 | - | TRBV27 | - | TGTGCCAGCAGCCGAAACAGTGCAACTAATGAAAAACTGTTTTTT | CASSRNSATNEKLFF